What follows describes a single T cell receptor beta chain. Its target is not known. CDR3 length: 15 amino acids. The V gene's germline CDR1 is MDHEN and CDR2 SYDVKM. V shed 8 bases and J shed 4 bases, with 20 bases lying between them. This entry comes from a study of T cells in narcolepsy. Study-level results: Autoreactive HCRT-specific and TRIB2-specific clonotypes were marked in same-patient CSF-versus-blood CD4+ comparisons.

The assay was immunoSEQ multiplex PCR, and TCRdb's table has in-frame clones only and misses some. The data show fewer than 30,000 clones, 75% to 85% seen once. The chain carries TRBV28 and TRBJ1-2, with D possibly TRBD1 on 6 matching bases. The sequenced sample consisted of memory (CD45RA-) CD4+ T cells from blood. The TCR originated in a human donor in good health. The DNA of the CDR3 is TGTGCCAGCCTTAACCCGGGGGGCGGAGGCTATGGCTACACCTTC. This encodes CASLNPGGGGYGYTF.